The 6 T cell receptor beta chains below come from one sample, sequenced in a study of graft-versus-host responses after intestinal transplantation (dated by TCRdb to the early 2020s). Receptor amplification or capture employed the immunoSEQ multiplex PCR assay. TCRdb retrieved this table from immuneACCESS and kept in-frame rearrangements only. Not all clones are present; in checked studies, unresolved V genes account for under half, and no reason is known for the remainder. The sample table shows more than 2,000 clones, and about 26% are seen once. Just over 5% of the sample is held by the ten biggest clonotypes. This sample's time point label indicates: cells obtained before transplantation from donor or recipient. The input for sequencing was alloreactive CD4+ T cells from a mixed lymphocyte reaction culture, taken before transplantation. Per the publication, the cell subset or site label means: CFSE-low proliferating T cells sorted from roughly 6-day pre-transplant mixed lymphocyte reaction (GvH or HvG direction). The receptors originated from a human patient who was an organ donor for intestinal transplantation.

The gene calls are TRBV7-8 and TRBJ1-2; the match to TRBD1 covers 8 bases. Per the germline V gene, CDR1 is SGHVS and CDR2 is FQNEAQ. CDR3 length equals 15 residues. Unmatched junction bases numbered 9, after V lost 5 bases and J lost 4 bases. The CDR3 nucleotides are TGTGCCAGCAGCCCCTTCGGACAGGGCTTCTATGGCTACACCTTC. Translation gives CASSPFGQGFYGYTF.

The sample holds a few counts of this clone. CDR3 sequence (DNA): TGTGCCAGCAGAGGACAGGGGGCTAAGAACACTGAAGCTTTCTTT. It translates to CASRGQGAKNTEAFF. The genes are TRBV28 and TRBJ1-1; 11 nucleotides line up with TRBD1. The V gene's germline CDR1 is MDHEN and CDR2 SYDVKM. V gave up 6 bases and J gave up 1 base; unmatched junction bases: 4. The CDR3 is made up of 15 amino acids.

This clone is medium-sized in the sample. The V gene is TRBV6-5, the J gene TRBJ1-2, with D unresolved. V was pared by 10 bases and J by 1 base, with 10 bases between. Looked up from germline, CDR1 is MNHEY and CDR2 is SVGAGI. The CDR3 consists of 12 residues. The CDR3 spells CATARGNYGYTF. CDR3 DNA: TGTGCCACAGCCCGGGGTAACTATGGCTACACCTTC.

This clone is categorized as medium-sized (0.01 to 0.1%). The gene calls are TRBV28 and TRBJ1-1; tentative D call: TRBD1 (6 bases). Germline lookup yields CDR1 MDHEN and CDR2 SYDVKM. This CDR3 has 12 residues. Trimming shortened V by 8 bases and J by 3 bases, and 10 bases separated the two germline ends. The CDR3 coding sequence is TGTGCCAGCCGACAGGAGCACACTGAAGCTTTCTTT. Residues: CASRQEHTEAFF. The variable domain in full, with the rest retrieved from reference TRBV28 and TRBJ1-1, is DVKVTQSSRYLVKRTGEKVFLECVQDMDHENMFWYRQDPGLGLRLIYFSYDVKMKEKGDIPEGYSVSREKKERFSLILESASTNQTSMYLCASRQEHTEAFFGQGTRLTVV.

This clone is judged medium-sized. CDR3 DNA: TGCGCCAGCAGGCCGGCAGGGACAGAGGGGACCCAGTACTTC. Translating it yields CASRPAGTEGTQYF. The V and J genes are TRBV5-1 and TRBJ2-5, with 7 bases lining up with TRBD1. The CDR3 covers 14 residues. The germline V gene encodes CDR1 SGHRS and CDR2 YFSETQ. The V gene end was trimmed by 5 bases and the J gene end by 7 bases; junction bases not matched to a gene: 11. Based on the CDR3 plus reference TRBV5-1 and TRBJ2-5, the full variable domain is KAGVTQTPRYLIKTRGQQVTLSCSPISGHRSVSWYQQTPGQGLQFLFEYFSETQRNKGNFPGRFSGRQFSNSRSEMNVSTLELGDSALYLCASRPAGTEGTQYFGPGTRLLVL.

The chain uses TRBV6-5 and TRBJ2-2, with a possible D match to TRBD1 (6 bases). The V gene lost 3 bases and the J gene lost 4 bases, with 15 bases spanning the gap. The CDR3 runs to 16 residues. CDR1 is MNHEY, CDR2 SVGAGI, per germline. The CDR3 nucleotides read TGTGCCAGCAGTTATAACACAGGGACGAGCACCGGGGAGCTGTTTTTT. It codes for CASSYNTGTSTGELFF.